This T cell receptor (beta chain) derives from a study of T cells in Graves' hyperthyroidism and ophthalmopathy. V dropped 7 bases and J dropped 0 bases, with 9 bases sitting between them. This CDR3 region has 13 residues. In this sample, this clonotype turned up many times. RNA transcripts were the template for amplifying TCR beta CDR3 regions. HTBI primers were the set used in a first-round RT-PCR of the TCR CDR3. TCRdb recomputed calls from the multiplex PCR reads with MiXCR, one row per CDR3 protein. Here the sample spans roughly 350,000 distinct CDR3 sequences, approximately 15% being singletons.

The sequence derives from a woman in her twenties or thirties with Graves' hyperthyroidism. Sequencing was carried out using blood. The chain recombines TRBV12-3 or TRBV12-4 with TRBJ1-2; D remains ambiguous. The CDR3 coding sequence is TGTGCCAGCACCGCCGGGGCTAACTATGGCTACACCTTC. This codes for CASTAGANYGYTF.